A single sample gave rise to the 9 T cell receptor beta chains below, sequenced in a study of T-cell memory formation after mild COVID-19. TCRdb reanalysed the 5' RACE reads using MiXCR and keeps one entry per CDR3 protein. The sample carries approximately 290,000 distinct CDR3 sequences, roughly 8.2% recorded once. Sequenced sample: PBMCs or a T cell subset sorted from them (not recorded which). These TCRs come from a man between 18 and 35 years old who had mild COVID-19 (a few samples of this study predate the infection). Cell type and time point are not known.

This clonotype was seen more than once but under ten times. This rearrangement joins TRBV6-6 to TRBJ2-2; TRBD2 agrees at 8 bases. The CDR3 consists of 16 residues. V lost 2 bases, J lost 5 bases, and 7 bases stayed unmatched. The germline gives CDR1 MNHNY, CDR2 SVGAGI (reference sequence). This CDR3 is CASSYDGGARTGELFF. CDR3 nucleotide sequence: TGTGCCAGCAGTTACGACGGGGGGGCGCGGACCGGGGAGCTGTTTTTT.

This clonotype turned up a few times. The chain combines TRBV2 with TRBJ2-1; D is uncertain. The CDR3 loop spans 13 amino acids. The germline V and J ends were trimmed by 2 bases and 10 bases, with 12 bases remaining between them. Germline CDR1 reads SNHLY; CDR2 reads FYNNEI. The CDR3 protein is CASSEMVVREQFF. The DNA of the CDR3 is TGTGCCAGCAGTGAAATGGTCGTTCGGGAGCAGTTCTTC.

This clonotype came up a few times. Germline and junction disagree at one end, which may indicate a read error. The V call is TRBV4-3, the J call TRBJ2-5, with D uncertain. The CDR3 loop spans 16 amino acids. Germline assignment: CDR1 LGHNA and CDR2 YSLEER. CDR3 amino acids: CASSKDPDAPRETQYF. The CDR3 DNA is TGCGCCAGCAGCAAAGATCCTGACGCACCCAGGGAGACCCAGTACTTC.

This sequence joins TRBV9 and TRBJ1-1; D is unresolved. Looked up from germline, CDR1 is SGDLS and CDR2 is YYNGEE. V was clipped by 3 bases and J by 4 bases, with 16 bases between them. The CDR3 extends over 15 amino acids. The CDR3: CASSESPRGSTEAFF. In DNA form, the CDR3 reads TGTGCCAGCAGCGAAAGTCCGCGGGGATCCACTGAAGCTTTCTTT.

This clonotype was counted a few times. This chain links TRBV4-1 with TRBJ2-7; TRBD1 might be the D (6 bases). The CDR3 loop spans 18 amino acids. Germline CDR1 and CDR2: MGHRA and YSYEKL. V gave up 3 bases and J gave up 5 bases, with 26 bases separating them. CDR3 coding DNA: TGCGCCAGCAGCCACGACACCCAGGACAGTTTGGGTTACCACGAGCAGTACTTC. The encoded protein is CASSHDTQDSLGYHEQYF.

This clonotype appeared many times. The chain employs TRBV27 and TRBJ1-2; 9 bases align to TRBD1. J was trimmed by 8 bases and V by 2 bases; bases with no gene match: 3. The CDR3 contains 13 residues. CDR1 and CDR2 from the germline V gene are MNHEY and SMNVEV (reference sequence). CDR3 residues: CASSLTGGWGYTF. The CDR3 DNA reads TGTGCCAGCAGTTTAACAGGGGGCTGGGGCTACACCTTC.

This clonotype was picked up many times. This chain connects TRBV7-9 to TRBJ2-5; TRBD1 might be the D (5 bases). Trimming took off 5 bases at V and 4 bases at J, with 11 bases between the two ends. The CDR3 is 13 residues long. Germline V gene lookup returns CDR1 SEHNR and CDR2 FQNEAQ (reference sequence). The CDR3 DNA is TGTGCCAGCAGCCTGAATACAGGAGAGACCCAGTACTTC. Its translation is CASSLNTGETQYF.

This clonotype was counted between two and nine times. This rearrangement joins TRBV9 to TRBJ1-1; D remains ambiguous. With 3 bases removed from V and 2 bases from J, the gap between germline ends came to 11 bases. Germline CDR1 reads SGDLS; CDR2 reads YYNGEE. The CDR3 covers 14 residues. The CDR3 nucleotides are TGTGCCAGCAGCGCCCCCCATACCAACACTGAAGCTTTCTTT. Its protein product is CASSAPHTNTEAFF.

A few counts support this clonotype. The chain has TRBV20-1 and TRBJ2-1; 9 positions agree with TRBD1. V lost 2 bases to trimming and J lost 8 bases; unmatched junction nucleotides: 7. The CDR3 extends over 14 amino acids. Germline assignment: CDR1 DFQATT and CDR2 SNEGSKA (reference sequence). CDR3 in DNA: TGCAGTGCTAGAACATCACAGGGGGCGGATGAGCAGTTCTTC. This translates into CSARTSQGADEQFF.